This paragraph covers one T cell receptor beta chain sequence. Participants spanned ages about 18 to 90 years and resided in over 20 US areas. The V and J ends lost 4 bases and 10 bases, in that order; junction bases with no gene match: 14. This CDR3 spans 16 amino acids. Germline V gene sequence: CDR1 SGHVS, CDR2 FQNEAQ. Only in-frame clones appear in the TCRdb table, and some are missing; sequencing was by immunoSEQ multiplex PCR. The data hold approximately 330,000 clones, with 65% to 90% observed a single time. The data were taken from a study of blood T cell repertoires in COVID-19. The clonotype was recovered from a woman in her thirties or forties with acute COVID-19. The sample taken for sequencing was PBMCs or T cells enriched from blood (not recorded which). The V and J genes are TRBV7-8 and TRBJ2-3; 10 bases are a match to TRBD1. This chain's CDR3 is CASSYDRGPTSNSQYF. The CDR3 nucleotides are TGTGCCAGCAGCTACGACAGGGGGCCGACTAGTAACTCGCAGTATTTT.